The 13 T cell receptor beta chains presented below share a single source sample, sequenced in a study of T-cell memory formation after mild COVID-19. TCRdb analysed the 5' RACE reads with MiXCR anew, one entry per CDR3 protein. The table records approximately 290,000 distinct CDR3 sequences, less than 20% of them present only once. The sequenced material came from PBMCs or a T cell subset sorted from them (not recorded which). Receptor source: a man aged 18 to 30 who had mild COVID-19 (a few samples of this study predate the infection). Cell type and time point are not known.

The chain has TRBV6-7 and TRBJ2-4; tentatively, D is TRBD2 (6 bases). TRBV6-7 is reported as an ORF; its role is uncertain. V lost 5 bases and J lost 1, with 15 bases in between. This CDR3 is 16 amino acids long. The DNA of the CDR3 is TGTGCCAGCAGTGGGGCCCCTCGGGGGGCCAAAAACATTCAGTACTTC. As protein: CASSGAPRGAKNIQYF.

This clonotype appeared a few times. The CDR3 coding sequence is TGCAGCGTTGCCGAACTCATGAACACTGAAGCTTTCTTT. Protein: CSVAELMNTEAFF. This chain uses TRBV29-1 with TRBJ1-1; no firm D call. Germline assignment: CDR1 SQVTM and CDR2 ANQGSEA. Between the trimmed V and J ends, which lost 4 bases and 0 bases, there was a span of 9 bases. The CDR3 contains 13 residues. The complete variable domain, with remaining parts taken from reference TRBV29-1 and TRBJ1-1, reads SAVISQKPSRDICQRGTSLTIQCQVDSQVTMMFWYRQQPGQSLTLIATANQGSEATYESGFVIDKFPISRPNLTFSTLTVSNMSPEDSSIYLCSVAELMNTEAFFGQGTRLTVV.

This chain links TRBV5-1 with TRBJ1-5; D is ambiguous. Germline V gene lookup returns CDR1 SGHRS and CDR2 YFSETQ. The V end was cut by 4 bases, the J end by 5 bases, with 13 bases between. This CDR3 is 14 amino acids long. For the CDR3, the DNA is TGCGCCAGCAGCCCTAGCAACGGGGATCAGCCCCAGCATTTT. Amino acid sequence: CASSPSNGDQPQHF.

The sample holds a few counts of this clonotype. The chain links TRBV18 to TRBJ1-6; D not certain. The CDR3 has 16 amino acids. V lost 0 bases and J lost 4, with 10 bases in between. Germline CDR1 and CDR2: KGHSH and LQKENI. The CDR3 nucleotides read TGTGCCAGCTCACCACCTTGGCCAGAATATAATTCACCCCTCCACTTT. It codes for CASSPPWPEYNSPLHF.

This chain connects TRBV6-1 to TRBJ1-1; D gene unclear. The CDR3 is 10 residues long. The V end was cut by 5 bases, the J end by 5 bases, with 3 bases between. Germline values: CDR1 MNHNS, CDR2 SASEGT. CDR3 sequence reads: CASSMTEAFF. The DNA for the CDR3 is TGTGCCAGCAGTATGACTGAAGCTTTCTTT.

The chain carries TRBV5-1 and TRBJ1-1, with D tentatively TRBD1 (6 bases). Germline V gene lookup returns CDR1 SGHRS and CDR2 YFSETQ. This CDR3 contains 15 residues. Trimming cost V 0 bases and J 7 bases, with 16 bases left between them. This CDR3 reads CASSLVFRGTNEAFF. CDR3 bases: TGCGCCAGCAGCTTGGTCTTCAGGGGTACTAATGAAGCTTTCTTT. The full variable domain, in which reference TRBV5-1 and TRBJ1-1 provide the parts outside the CDR3, is KAGVTQTPRYLIKTRGQQVTLSCSPISGHRSVSWYQQTPGQGLQFLFEYFSETQRNKGNFPGRFSGRQFSNSRSEMNVSTLELGDSALYLCASSLVFRGTNEAFFGQGTRLTVV.

This clonotype was seen only a few times. The chain employs TRBV6-6 and TRBJ2-7, with 7 bases lining up with TRBD1. CDR3 size: 11 residues. With 6 bases clipped from V and 10 bases from J, the junction kept 6 bases outside the gene matches. Germline lookup yields CDR1 MNHNY and CDR2 SVGAGI (reference sequence). The CDR3 reads CASREDRDQYF. In nucleotides, the CDR3 is TGTGCCAGCAGAGAAGACAGGGATCAGTACTTC.

This clonotype showed up just once. The chain couples TRBV20-1 to TRBJ2-2; TRBD1 might be the D (6 bases). Germline V CDR1 and CDR2: DFQATT, SNEGSKA (reference sequence). The CDR3 extends over 14 amino acids. Deletions cut 4 bases from V and 5 bases from J, with 14 bases between. CDR3 sequence reads: CSATNYRETGELFF. The CDR3 bases are TGCAGTGCTACTAACTACAGGGAAACCGGGGAGCTGTTTTTT.

This clonotype was found a few times. V is TRBV15 and J is TRBJ2-1; D is undetermined. V dropped 0 bases and J dropped 7 bases, with 7 bases sitting between them. CDR1 is LNHNV, CDR2 YYDKDF, per germline (reference sequence). This CDR3 comprises 13 residues. The chain's CDR3 is CATSRDRMNEQFF. CDR3 DNA sequence: TGTGCCACCAGCAGAGATAGGATGAATGAGCAGTTCTTC.

This clonotype was found a few times. J is TRBJ1-4 and V is TRBV5-1, with D perhaps matching TRBD1 (6 bases). Trimming cost V 0 bases and J 5 bases, with 17 bases left between them. The CDR3 has 17 residues. The germline CDR1 and CDR2 sequences are SGHRS and YFSETQ. The CDR3, as DNA: TGCGCCAGCAGCTTGGGACAGGCTTCCCGTCCGAATGAAAAACTGTTTTTT. This translates into CASSLGQASRPNEKLFF.

The sample holds a few counts of this clonotype. The rearrangement joins TRBV19 to TRBJ1-5, with a possible D match to TRBD1 (5 bases). CDR1 and CDR2 from the germline V gene are LNHDA and SQIVND (reference sequence). The CDR3 is made up of 14 amino acids. Between the trimmed V and J ends, which lost 4 bases and 3 bases, there was a span of 10 bases. DNA for the CDR3: TGTGCCAGTAGTAGCACAGGTTCCAATCAGCCCCAGCATTTT. This gives the protein CASSSTGSNQPQHF. The full variable domain, completed using reference TRBV19 and TRBJ1-5, is DGGITQSPKYLFRKEGQNVTLSCEQNLNHDAMYWYRQDPGQGLRLIYYSQIVNDFQKGDIAEGYSVSREKKESFPLTVTSAQKNPTAFYLCASSSTGSNQPQHFGDGTRLSIL.

This clonotype has just a few counts. The chain joins TRBV11-2 to TRBJ2-3; possibly TRBD2 for D (6 bases). The V and J ends lost 0 bases and 4 bases respectively, with 8 bases between them. Per germline, CDR1 SGHAT and CDR2 FQNNGV. The CDR3 has 14 amino acids. Here the CDR3 reads CASSLELASDTQYF. CDR3 nucleotides: TGTGCCAGCAGCTTAGAACTAGCTTCAGATACGCAGTATTTT.

CDR3 in DNA: TGTGCCACCAGCAGATTTAATCAGCCCCAGCATTTT. This translates into CATSRFNQPQHF. This chain joins TRBV15 and TRBJ1-5; no clear D. CDR1 and CDR2 from the germline V gene are LNHNV and YYDKDF (reference sequence). CDR3 size: 12 residues. V was cut by 2 bases and J by 4 bases, with 3 bases left in between.